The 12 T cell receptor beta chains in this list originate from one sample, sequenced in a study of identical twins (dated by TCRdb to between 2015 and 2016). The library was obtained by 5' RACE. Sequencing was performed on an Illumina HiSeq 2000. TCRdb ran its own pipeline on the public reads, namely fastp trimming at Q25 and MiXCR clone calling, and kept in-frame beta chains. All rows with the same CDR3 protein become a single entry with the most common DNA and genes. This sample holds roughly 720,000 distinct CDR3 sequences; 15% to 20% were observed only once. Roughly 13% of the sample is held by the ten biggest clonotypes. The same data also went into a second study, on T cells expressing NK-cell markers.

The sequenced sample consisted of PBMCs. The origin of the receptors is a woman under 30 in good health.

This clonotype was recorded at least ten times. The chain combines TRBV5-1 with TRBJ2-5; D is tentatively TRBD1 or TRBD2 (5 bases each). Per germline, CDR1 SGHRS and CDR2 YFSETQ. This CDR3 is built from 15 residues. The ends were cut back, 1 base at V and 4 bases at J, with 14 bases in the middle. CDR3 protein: CASSLLPMRGETQYF. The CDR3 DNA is TGCGCCAGCAGCTTGTTGCCGATGAGGGGAGAGACCCAGTACTTC.

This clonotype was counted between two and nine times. This CDR3 is CASSYSSRLTGELFF. The CDR3 DNA sequence: TGTGCCAGCAGTTACTCGTCCAGGCTGACCGGGGAGCTGTTTTTT. The rearrangement uses TRBV6-5 and TRBJ2-2; no definite D call. From germline, CDR1 is MNHEY and CDR2 SVGAGI. V lost 0 bases to trimming and J lost 5 bases, with 10 bases between them. The CDR3 runs to 15 residues.

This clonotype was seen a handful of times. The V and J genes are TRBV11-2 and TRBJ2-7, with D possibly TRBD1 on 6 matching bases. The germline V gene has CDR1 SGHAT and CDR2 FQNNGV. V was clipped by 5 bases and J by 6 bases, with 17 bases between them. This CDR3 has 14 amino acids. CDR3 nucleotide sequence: TGTGCCAGCAGCCTGTGGGACATGGCAAGCGAGCAGTACTTC. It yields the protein CASSLWDMASEQYF.

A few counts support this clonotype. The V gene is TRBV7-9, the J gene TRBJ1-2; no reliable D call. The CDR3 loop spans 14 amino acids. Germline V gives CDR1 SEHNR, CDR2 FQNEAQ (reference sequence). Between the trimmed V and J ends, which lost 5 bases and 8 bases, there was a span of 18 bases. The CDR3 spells CASSPEGWARGYTF. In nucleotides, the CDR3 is TGTGCCAGCAGCCCAGAGGGTTGGGCAAGGGGCTACACCTTC.

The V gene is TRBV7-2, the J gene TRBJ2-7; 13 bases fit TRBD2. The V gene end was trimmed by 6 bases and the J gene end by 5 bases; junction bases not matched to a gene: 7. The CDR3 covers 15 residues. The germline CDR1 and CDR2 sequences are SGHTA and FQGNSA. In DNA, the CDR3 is TGTGCCAGCAGTCCCACTAGCGGGAGGGCCCACGAGCAGTACTTC. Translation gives CASSPTSGRAHEQYF.

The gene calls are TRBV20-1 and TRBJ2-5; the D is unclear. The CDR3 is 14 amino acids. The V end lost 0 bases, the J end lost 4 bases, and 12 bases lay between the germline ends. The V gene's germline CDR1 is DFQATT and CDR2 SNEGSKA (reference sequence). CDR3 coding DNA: TGCAGTGCTAGAGATTGGGCCAAGGGAGAGACCCAGTACTTC. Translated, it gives CSARDWAKGETQYF.

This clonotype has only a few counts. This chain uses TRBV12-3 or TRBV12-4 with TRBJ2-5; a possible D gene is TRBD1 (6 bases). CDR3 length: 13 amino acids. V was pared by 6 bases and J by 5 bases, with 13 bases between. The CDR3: CASRKGQLETQYF. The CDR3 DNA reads TGTGCCAGCAGGAAAGGACAGCTGGAGACCCAGTACTTC.

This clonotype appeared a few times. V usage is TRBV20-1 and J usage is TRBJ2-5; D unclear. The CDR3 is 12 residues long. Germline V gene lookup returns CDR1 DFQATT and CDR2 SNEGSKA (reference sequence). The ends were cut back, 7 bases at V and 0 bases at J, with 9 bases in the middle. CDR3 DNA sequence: TGCAGTGTCGGAGATTACCAAGAGACCCAGTACTTC. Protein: CSVGDYQETQYF.

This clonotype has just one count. In nucleotides, the CDR3 is TGTGCCAGCAGCCCTGGACAGGCATCATATGGCTACACCTTC. This translates into CASSPGQASYGYTF. The chain combines TRBV11-3 with TRBJ1-2; 7 bases fit TRBD1. Germline V gives CDR1 SGHNT, CDR2 YENEEA. This CDR3 is 14 amino acids long. J lost 5 bases, V lost 5 bases, and 8 bases had no gene match.

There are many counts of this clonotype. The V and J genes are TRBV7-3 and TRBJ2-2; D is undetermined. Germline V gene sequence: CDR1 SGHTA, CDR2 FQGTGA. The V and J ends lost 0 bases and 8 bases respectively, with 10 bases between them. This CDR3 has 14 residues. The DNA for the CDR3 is TGTGCCAGCAGCTTAACCCCGACGTCGGGGGAGCTGTTTTTT. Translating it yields CASSLTPTSGELFF.

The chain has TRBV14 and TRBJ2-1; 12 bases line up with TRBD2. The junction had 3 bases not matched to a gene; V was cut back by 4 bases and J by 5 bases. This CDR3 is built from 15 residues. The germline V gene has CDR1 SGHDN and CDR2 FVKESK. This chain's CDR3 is CASSPRTSGNNEQFF. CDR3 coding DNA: TGTGCCAGCAGCCCACGGACTAGCGGGAACAATGAGCAGTTCTTC.

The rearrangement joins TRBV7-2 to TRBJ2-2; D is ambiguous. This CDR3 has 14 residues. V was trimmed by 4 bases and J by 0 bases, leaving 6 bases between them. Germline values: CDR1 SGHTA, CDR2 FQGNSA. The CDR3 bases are TGTGCCAGCAGCTCCAAGACGAACACCGGGGAGCTGTTTTTT. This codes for CASSSKTNTGELFF.